The present TCR beta chain was sequenced within a study of blood T cell repertoires in COVID-19. About the study: From the United States, Italy and Spain came samples of acute and convalescent COVID-19. T cells, B-cell-depleted T cells, or PBMCs supplied cDNA or gDNA.

Only one count was recorded for this clone. The assay was immunoSEQ multiplex PCR, and TCRdb's table has in-frame clones only and misses some. Of some 250,000 clones in the sample, approximately 78% were seen once. The sample consisted of peripheral blood. This clonotype was obtained from a woman in her sixties or seventies with active or convalescent COVID-19.

The CDR3 loop is CASSPATGQETQYF. The CDR3 DNA follows: TGTGCCAGCTCACCTGCGACAGGACAAGAGACCCAGTACTTC. The chain has TRBV18 and TRBJ2-5; tentative D call: TRBD1 (6 bases). Trimming took off 3 bases at V and 2 bases at J, with 10 bases between the two ends. Germline loops: CDR1 KGHSH, CDR2 LQKENI. This CDR3 region has 14 residues.